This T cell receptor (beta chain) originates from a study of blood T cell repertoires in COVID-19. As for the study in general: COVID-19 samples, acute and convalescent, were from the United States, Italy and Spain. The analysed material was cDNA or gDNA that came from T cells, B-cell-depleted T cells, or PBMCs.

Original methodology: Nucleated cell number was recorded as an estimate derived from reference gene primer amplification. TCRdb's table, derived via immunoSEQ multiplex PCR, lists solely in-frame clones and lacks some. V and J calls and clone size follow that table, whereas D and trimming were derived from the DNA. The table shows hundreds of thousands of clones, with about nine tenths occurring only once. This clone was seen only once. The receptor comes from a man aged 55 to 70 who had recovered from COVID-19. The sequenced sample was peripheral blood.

CDR3 residues: CATSDPGQGDQPQHF. The CDR3 region has the DNA TGTGCCACCAGTGATCCGGGACAGGGAGATCAGCCCCAGCATTTT. The rearrangement uses TRBV24-1 and TRBJ1-5, with 9 nucleotides matching TRBD1. The CDR3 consists of 15 residues. Per germline, CDR1 KGHDR and CDR2 SFDVKD. Trimming at V came to 3 bases and at J to 5 bases, leaving 4 bases not matched to a gene.